This T cell receptor beta chain originates from a study of a mutant IDH1 vaccine in newly diagnosed glioma (dated by TCRdb to the early 2020s). Broadly, across the study: Of the approximately 34 patients who were treated, around 60% were male and about 40% were female, and the mean age was around 40 years. Before enrollment, most patients had been given radiochemotherapy with temozolomide as standard therapy, while the rest had received either radiotherapy alone or temozolomide alone. Peripheral blood was collected at six visits: V03 (baseline), V05, V07, V10, V12 and V13. Longitudinal TCRB deep sequencing was performed for approximately 24 treated patients wherever samples were available for exploratory analyses. On the study overall, not on this receptor specifically: PBMC samples for TCRB deep sequencing were selected based on availability. Across multiple MHC alleles, vaccine-induced immune responses were seen in nearly 95% of patients. Pseudoprogression seemed to be unrelated to changes in the top peripheral T cell clonotypes found by TCRB sequencing. It was noted by the authors that analyses of patient blood samples could not be reproduced owing to sample limitations.

According to the germline V gene, CDR1 reads SQVTM and CDR2 reads ANQGSEA. The junction shows trimming of 3 bases on V and 4 bases on J, plus 12 bases between the germline ends. Inclusive of the bounding cysteine and phenylalanine, the CDR3 is 14 residues long. The entry retains the CDR3 DNA only, 42 bases that are in frame from base 1. A remark on this clone: The antigen it binds to is not known. No quality values exist for individual bases; no much larger clone is one base distant.

The intended sense of this specimen's time point label: baseline, week 1 (first vaccination visit). Interpreted using the paper, the treatment or condition label stands for: pre-vaccination baseline after standard-of-care therapy. Newly diagnosed WHO grade 3 or 4 IDH1-mutant astrocytomas showing loss of nuclear ATRX were present in the donors. The samples were drawn from NOA16, a multicentre, single-arm, open-label phase I trial in Germany that tested a mutant IDH1 peptide vaccine in humans for the first time. Blood drawn at visit V03 was used as the baseline sample for immunogenicity testing. Genomic DNA for TCRB sequencing was extracted from EDTA blood using the DNeasy Blood and Tissue Kit. Receptors were amplified or captured by the immunoSEQ multiplex PCR assay. Rearranged TCR beta chain sequences were amplified using the hsTCRB Kit according to the manufacturer's protocol. Sequencing of TCRB libraries was carried out on an Illumina MiSeq. From the authors' description of their analysis: The proprietary platform of the kit vendor was used for demultiplexing, trimming and gene mapping. TCRdb stores this immuneACCESS table with in-frame sequences only. Part of the clones is absent; in the studies checked, under half of the shortfall reflects unresolved V genes, and no reason is known for the rest. The DNA gave D and trimming, while V, J and clone size come from that table. Across this sample there are tens of thousands of clones, with 70% to 90% seen only once. Over 2% of the sample goes to the ten largest clones.

The sample here was PBMCs, taken from a glioma patient treated with radiotherapy, temozolomide or both. This chain is built from TRBV29-1 and TRBJ1-4; TRBD1 is perhaps the D gene, given 5 matching bases. The clonotype comes from a man aged 35 to 55 with glioma. The DNA sequence reads TGCAGCGTTGAGGGAGGGGCGGATAATGAAAAACTGTTTTTT. Its protein is CSVEGGADNEKLFF.